One TCR beta chain is described in this entry. Its antigen is as yet unknown. Profiling relied on immunoSEQ multiplex PCR, and the TCRdb table lists in-frame clones only, not all of them. Of 30,000 to 40,000 clones detected, approximately 85% appear once; the ten largest clones hold 1% to 1.5%. The data derive from a study of STAT5B mutations in CD4+ large granular lymphocyte leukemia. Study in general: Among healthy controls, a particular HLA allele went with more CDR3 'QG' motifs.

Study results and limitations: Around 25% of private leukemic clonotypes occurred rarely in other patients' non-leukemic repertoires.

Specimen: CD4+ T cells from blood buffy coats. This sequence was found in a human donor in good health.

DNA for the CDR3: TGCGCCAGCAGCTTCAGCTCTGGGCGGGAGGGGGCCTACGAGCAGTACTTC. It translates to CASSFSSGREGAYEQYF. The rearrangement links TRBV5-1 to TRBJ2-7, with 9 bases that match TRBD2. Trimming at V came to 2 bases and at J to 2 bases, leaving 11 bases not matched to a gene. The length of the CDR3 is 17 residues. The germline V gene has CDR1 SGHRS and CDR2 YFSETQ.